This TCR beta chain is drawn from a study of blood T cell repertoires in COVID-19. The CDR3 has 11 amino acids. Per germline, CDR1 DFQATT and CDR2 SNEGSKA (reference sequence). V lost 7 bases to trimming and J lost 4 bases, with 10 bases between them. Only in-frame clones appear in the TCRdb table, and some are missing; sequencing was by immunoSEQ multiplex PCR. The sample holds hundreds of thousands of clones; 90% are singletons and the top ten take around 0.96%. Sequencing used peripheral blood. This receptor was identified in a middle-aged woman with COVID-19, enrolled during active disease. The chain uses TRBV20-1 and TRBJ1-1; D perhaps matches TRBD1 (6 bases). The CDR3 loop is CSVLGGTEAFF. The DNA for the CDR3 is TGCAGTGTCCTAGGGGGCACTGAAGCTTTCTTT.